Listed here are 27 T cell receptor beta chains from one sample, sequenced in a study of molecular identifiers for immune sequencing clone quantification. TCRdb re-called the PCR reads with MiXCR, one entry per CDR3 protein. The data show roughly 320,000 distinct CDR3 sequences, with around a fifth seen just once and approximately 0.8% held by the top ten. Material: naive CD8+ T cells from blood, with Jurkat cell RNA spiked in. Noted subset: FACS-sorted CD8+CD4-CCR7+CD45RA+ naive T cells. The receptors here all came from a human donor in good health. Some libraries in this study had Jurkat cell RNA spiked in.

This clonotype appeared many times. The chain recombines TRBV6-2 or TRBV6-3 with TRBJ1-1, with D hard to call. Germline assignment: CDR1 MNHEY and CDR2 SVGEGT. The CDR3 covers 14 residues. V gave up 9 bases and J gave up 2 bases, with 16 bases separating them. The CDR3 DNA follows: TGTGCCAGTTTTTTAGACGGGGAAAACACTGAAGCTTTCTTT. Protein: CASFLDGENTEAFF.

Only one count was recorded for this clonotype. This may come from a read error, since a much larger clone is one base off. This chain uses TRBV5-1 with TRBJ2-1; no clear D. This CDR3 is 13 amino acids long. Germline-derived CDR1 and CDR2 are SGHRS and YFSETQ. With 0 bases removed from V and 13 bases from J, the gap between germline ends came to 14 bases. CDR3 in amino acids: CASSLVVESEQFF. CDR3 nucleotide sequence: TGCGCCAGCAGCTTGGTTGTGGAGAGCGAACAGTTCTTC.

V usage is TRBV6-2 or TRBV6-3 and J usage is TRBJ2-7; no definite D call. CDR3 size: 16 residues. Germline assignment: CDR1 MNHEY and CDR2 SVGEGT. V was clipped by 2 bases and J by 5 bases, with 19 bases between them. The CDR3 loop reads CASSYPLPGGPDEQYF. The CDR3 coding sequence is TGTGCCAGCAGTTACCCCTTGCCGGGTGGACCTGACGAGCAGTACTTC.

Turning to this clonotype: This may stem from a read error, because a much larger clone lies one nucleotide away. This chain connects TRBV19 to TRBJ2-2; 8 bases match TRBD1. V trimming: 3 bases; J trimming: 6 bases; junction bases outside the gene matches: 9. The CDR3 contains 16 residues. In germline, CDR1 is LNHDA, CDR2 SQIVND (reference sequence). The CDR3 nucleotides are TGTGCCAGTAGTATCGGGGCAGGGGGCGCGTCCGGGGAGCTGTTTTTT. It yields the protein CASSIGAGGASGELFF.

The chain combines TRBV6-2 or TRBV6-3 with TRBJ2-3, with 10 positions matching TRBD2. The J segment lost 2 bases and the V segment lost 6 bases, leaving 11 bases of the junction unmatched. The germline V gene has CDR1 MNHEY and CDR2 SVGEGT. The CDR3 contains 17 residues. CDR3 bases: TGTGCCAGCAGCCCGAGGGGCCTAGCGGGAGCCACAGATACGCAGTATTTT. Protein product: CASSPRGLAGATDTQYF.

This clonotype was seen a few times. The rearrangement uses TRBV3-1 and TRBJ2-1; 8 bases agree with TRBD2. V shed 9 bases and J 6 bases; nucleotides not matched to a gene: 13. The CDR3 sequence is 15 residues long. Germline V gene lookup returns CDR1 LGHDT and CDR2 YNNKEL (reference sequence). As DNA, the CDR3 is TGTGCCAGGGAAAACCATGAGCGGGAGAGCAATGAGCAGTTCTTC. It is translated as CARENHERESNEQFF.

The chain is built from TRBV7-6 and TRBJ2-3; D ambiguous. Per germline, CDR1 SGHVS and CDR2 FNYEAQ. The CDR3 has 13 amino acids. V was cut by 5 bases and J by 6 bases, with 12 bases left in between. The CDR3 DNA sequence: TGTGCCAGCAGCCCAGCTAACCACGATACGCAGTATTTT. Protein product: CASSPANHDTQYF.

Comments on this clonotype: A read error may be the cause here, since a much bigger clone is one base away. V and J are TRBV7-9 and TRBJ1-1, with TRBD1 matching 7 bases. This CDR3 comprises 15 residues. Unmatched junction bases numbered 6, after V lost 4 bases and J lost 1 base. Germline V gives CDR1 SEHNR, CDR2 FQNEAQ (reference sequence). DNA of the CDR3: TGTGCCAGCAGCTCCGCGAGGGACAGGAACACTGAAGCTTTCTTT. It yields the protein CASSSARDRNTEAFF.

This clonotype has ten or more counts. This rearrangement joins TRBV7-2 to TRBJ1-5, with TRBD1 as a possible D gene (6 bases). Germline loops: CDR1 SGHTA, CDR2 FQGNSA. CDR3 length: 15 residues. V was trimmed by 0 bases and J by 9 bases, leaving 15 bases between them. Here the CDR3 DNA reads TGTGCCAGCAGCTTAGCGCCTCAGGGGCCGTTGCCCCAGCATTTT. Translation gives CASSLAPQGPLPQHF.

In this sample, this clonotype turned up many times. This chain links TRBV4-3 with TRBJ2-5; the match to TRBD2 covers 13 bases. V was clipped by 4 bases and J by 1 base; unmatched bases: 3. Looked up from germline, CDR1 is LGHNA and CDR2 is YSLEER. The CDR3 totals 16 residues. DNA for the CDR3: TGCGCCAGCAGCCGAGGGACTAGCGGGGCCCAAGAGACCCAGTACTTC. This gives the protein CASSRGTSGAQETQYF.

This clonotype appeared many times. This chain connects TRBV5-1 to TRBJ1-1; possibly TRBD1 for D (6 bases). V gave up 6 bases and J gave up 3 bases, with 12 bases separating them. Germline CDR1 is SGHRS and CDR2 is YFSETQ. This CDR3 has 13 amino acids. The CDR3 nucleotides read TGCGCCAGCAAGGGGGACCAAGACACTGAAGCTTTCTTT. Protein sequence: CASKGDQDTEAFF.

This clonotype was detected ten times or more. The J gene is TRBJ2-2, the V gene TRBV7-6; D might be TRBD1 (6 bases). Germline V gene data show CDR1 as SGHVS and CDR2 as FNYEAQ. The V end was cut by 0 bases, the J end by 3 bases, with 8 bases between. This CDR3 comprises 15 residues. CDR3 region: CASSLAGQYTGELFF. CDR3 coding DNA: TGTGCCAGCAGCTTAGCGGGACAATACACCGGGGAGCTGTTTTTT.

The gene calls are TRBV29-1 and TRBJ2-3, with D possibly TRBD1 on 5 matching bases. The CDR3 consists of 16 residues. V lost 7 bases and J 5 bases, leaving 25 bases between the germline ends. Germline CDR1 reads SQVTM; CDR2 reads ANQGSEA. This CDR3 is CSAELRTGGKEDTQYF. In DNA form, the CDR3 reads TGCAGCGCCGAGTTGCGAACAGGCGGCAAGGAAGATACGCAGTATTTT.

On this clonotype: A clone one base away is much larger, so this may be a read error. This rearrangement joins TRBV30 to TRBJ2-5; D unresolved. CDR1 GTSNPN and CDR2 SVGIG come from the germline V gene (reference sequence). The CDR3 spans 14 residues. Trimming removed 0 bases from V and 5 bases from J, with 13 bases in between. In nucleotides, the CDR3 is TGTGCCTGGAGTGTACGGTTCCTAGGGGAGACCCAGTACTTC. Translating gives CAWSVRFLGETQYF. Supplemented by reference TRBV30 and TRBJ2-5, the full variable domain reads SQTIHQWPATLVQPVGSPLSLECTVEGTSNPNLYWYRQAAGRGLQLLFYSVGIGQISSEVPQNLSASRPQDRQFILSSKKLLLSDSGFYLCAWSVRFLGETQYFGPGTRLLVL.

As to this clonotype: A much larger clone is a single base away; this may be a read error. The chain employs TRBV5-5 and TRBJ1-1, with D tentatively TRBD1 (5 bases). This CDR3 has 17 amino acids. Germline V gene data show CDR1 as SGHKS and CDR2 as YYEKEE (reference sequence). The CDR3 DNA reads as TGTGCCGGCAGCTTGGGTGGTCCCTACGGGGCGTACACTGAAGCTTTCTTT. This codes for CAGSLGGPYGAYTEAFF.

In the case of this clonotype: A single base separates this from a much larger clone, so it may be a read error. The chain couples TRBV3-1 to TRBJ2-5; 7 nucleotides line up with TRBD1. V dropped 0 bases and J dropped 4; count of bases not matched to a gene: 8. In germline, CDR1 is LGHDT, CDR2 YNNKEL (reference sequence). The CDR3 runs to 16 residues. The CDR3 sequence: CASSQDVGTALETQYF. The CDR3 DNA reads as TGTGCCAGCAGCCAAGATGTCGGGACAGCCCTAGAGACCCAGTACTTC.

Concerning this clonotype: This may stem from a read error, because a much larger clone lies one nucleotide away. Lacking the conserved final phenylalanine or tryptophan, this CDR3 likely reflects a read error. The CDR3 sequence is CASSTGNSYEQYC. CDR3 coding DNA: TGTGCCAGCAGCACCGGGAACTCCTACGAGCAGTACTGC. The chain recombines TRBV7-9 with TRBJ2-7; tentatively, D is TRBD2 (5 bases). Germline lookup yields CDR1 SEHNR and CDR2 FQNEAQ (reference sequence). The V and J ends lost 5 bases and 0 bases respectively, with 8 bases between them. The CDR3 is 13 residues long.

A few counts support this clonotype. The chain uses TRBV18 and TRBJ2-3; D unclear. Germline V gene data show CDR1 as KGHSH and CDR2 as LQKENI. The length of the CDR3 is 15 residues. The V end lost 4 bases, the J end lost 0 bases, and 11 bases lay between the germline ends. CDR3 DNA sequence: TGTGCCAGCTCACGACCTACCTCTAGCACAGATACGCAGTATTTT. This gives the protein CASSRPTSSTDTQYF. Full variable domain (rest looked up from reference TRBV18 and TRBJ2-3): NAGVMQNPRHLVRRRGQEARLRCSPMKGHSHVYWYRQLPEEGLKFMVYLQKENIIDESGMPKERFSAEFPKEGPSILRIQQVVRGDSAAYFCASSRPTSSTDTQYFGPGTRLTVL.

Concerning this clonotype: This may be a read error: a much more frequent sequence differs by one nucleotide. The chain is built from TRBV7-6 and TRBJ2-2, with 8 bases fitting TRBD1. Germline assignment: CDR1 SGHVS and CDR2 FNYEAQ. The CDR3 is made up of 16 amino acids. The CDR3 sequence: CAGSPDRDANTGELFF. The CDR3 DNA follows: TGTGCCGGCAGCCCGGACAGGGATGCGAACACCGGGGAGCTGTTTTTT.

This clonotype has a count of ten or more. The CDR3 DNA reads as TGTGCCACCAGCGACGCCGCCCGGGGGTATAACGTAGAGCAGTACTTC. Translating gives CATSDAARGYNVEQYF. The chain links TRBV15 to TRBJ2-7, with D perhaps matching TRBD2 (6 bases). The CDR3 is made up of 16 amino acids. Germline CDR1 LNHNV, CDR2 YYDKDF (reference sequence). Trimming cost V 5 bases and J 7 bases, with 24 bases left between them.

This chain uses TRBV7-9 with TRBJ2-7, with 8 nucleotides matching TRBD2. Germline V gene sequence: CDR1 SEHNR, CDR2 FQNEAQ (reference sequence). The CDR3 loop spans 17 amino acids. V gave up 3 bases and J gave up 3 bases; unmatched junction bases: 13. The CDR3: CASSFVPGLEYLYEQYF. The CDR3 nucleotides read TGTGCCAGCAGCTTTGTTCCGGGACTAGAGTACCTCTACGAGCAGTACTTC. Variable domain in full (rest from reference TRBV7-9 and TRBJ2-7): DTGVSQNPRHKITKRGQNVTFRCDPISEHNRLYWYRQTLGQGPEFLTYFQNEAQLEKSRLLSDRFSAERPKGSFSTLEIQRTEQGDSAMYLCASSFVPGLEYLYEQYFGPGTRLTVT.

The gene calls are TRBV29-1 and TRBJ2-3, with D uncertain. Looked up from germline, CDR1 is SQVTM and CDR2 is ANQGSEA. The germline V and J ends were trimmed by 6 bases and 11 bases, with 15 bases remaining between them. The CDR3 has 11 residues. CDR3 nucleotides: TGCAGCGTGAGACGTGGCACTTTGCAGTATTTT. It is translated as CSVRRGTLQYF.

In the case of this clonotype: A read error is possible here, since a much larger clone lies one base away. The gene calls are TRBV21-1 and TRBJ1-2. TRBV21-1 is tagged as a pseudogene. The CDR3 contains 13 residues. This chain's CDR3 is CASSKRRNYGHTF. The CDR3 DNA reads TGTGCCAGCAGCAAAAGGCGGAACTATGGCCACACCTTC.

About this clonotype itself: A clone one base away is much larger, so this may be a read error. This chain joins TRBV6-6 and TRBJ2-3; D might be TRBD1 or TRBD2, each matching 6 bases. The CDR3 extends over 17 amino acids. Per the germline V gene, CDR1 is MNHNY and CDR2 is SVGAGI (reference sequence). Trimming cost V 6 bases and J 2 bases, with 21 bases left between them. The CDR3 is CASSLGGPDRFTDTQYF. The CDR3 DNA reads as TGTGCCAGCAGCCTAGGGGGGCCGGACCGGTTCACAGATACGCAGTATTTT.

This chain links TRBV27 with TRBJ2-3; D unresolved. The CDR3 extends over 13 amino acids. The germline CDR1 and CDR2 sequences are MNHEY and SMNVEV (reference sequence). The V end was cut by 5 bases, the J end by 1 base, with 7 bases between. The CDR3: CASSITGTDTQYF. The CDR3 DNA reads TGTGCCAGCAGTATCACTGGCACAGATACGCAGTATTTT.

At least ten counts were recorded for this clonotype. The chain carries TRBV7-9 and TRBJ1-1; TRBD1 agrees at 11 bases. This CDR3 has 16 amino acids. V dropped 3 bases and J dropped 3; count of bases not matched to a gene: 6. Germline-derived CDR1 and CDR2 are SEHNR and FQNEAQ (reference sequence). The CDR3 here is CASSLGPGQGDTEAFF. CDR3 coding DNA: TGTGCCAGCAGCTTGGGACCGGGACAGGGGGACACTGAAGCTTTCTTT.

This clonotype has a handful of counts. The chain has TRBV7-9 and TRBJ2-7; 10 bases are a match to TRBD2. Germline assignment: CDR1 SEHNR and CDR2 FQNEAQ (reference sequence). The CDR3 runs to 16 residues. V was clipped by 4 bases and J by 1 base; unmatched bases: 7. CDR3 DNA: TGTGCCAGCAGCTCCTCCTTAGCGGGAGGATCCTACGAGCAGTACTTC. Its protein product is CASSSSLAGGSYEQYF.